The T cell receptor (beta chain) described here comes from a study of blood T cell repertoires in COVID-19. About the study: Samples came from the United States, Italy and Spain, spanning acute and convalescent COVID-19. T cells, B-cell-depleted T cells, or PBMCs provided the cDNA or gDNA that served as material.

Original data processing: Estimates of nucleated cell counts were drawn from the amplification of reference gene primers. Here immunoSEQ multiplex PCR was the method, and the copy in TCRdb shows in-frame clones only, minus some. That table supplies the V and J calls and clone size; D and trimming were determined from the DNA. The table records around 130,000 clones, about four fifths of them present only once. Germline V gives CDR1 SEHNR, CDR2 FQNEAQ (reference sequence). Trimming at V came to 6 bases and at J to 3 bases, leaving 8 bases not matched to a gene. There are 15 residues in the CDR3. This sequence joins TRBV7-9 and TRBJ1-2; TRBD1 matches at 9 bases. Sequenced material: peripheral blood. The receptor comes from a woman aged 70-85 years with acute or convalescent COVID-19. The CDR3 DNA reads TGTGCCAGCAGACAGGGACAGGGAGGACACTATGGCTACACCTTC. Translated, it gives CASRQGQGGHYGYTF.